The clone carrying this TCR beta chain has a handful of counts. Its antigen is not known. Combining a sample-barcoded 5' primer with a J-beta primer mix, a second PCR ran for 7 to 11 cycles. Every single cDNA molecule received a tag from a template-switch adaptor with 12 random nucleotides. TCRdb analysed the 5' RACE reads with MiXCR anew, one entry per CDR3 protein. Of about 1,400,000 distinct CDR3 sequences listed, approximately 42% were seen once; the top ten hold 6.5% to 10%. Those donating, healthy Caucasian individuals from Russia, were aged roughly 6 to 95. Each donor gave approximately 9.1 milliliters of peripheral blood. The entry originates in a study of blood T cells in healthy people across ages. The germline V and J ends were trimmed by 1 base and 9 bases, with 7 bases remaining between them. The CDR3 contains 12 residues. Germline CDR1 and CDR2: SEHNR and FQNEAQ (reference sequence). Overall study findings and caveats: Observed TCR beta diversity per million T cells went down as age went up. This fall followed a roughly linear course with age.

This chain joins TRBV7-9 and TRBJ2-1; D uncertain. Sequencing was done on a sample of blood. The clonotype comes from a woman aged 18 to 35 in good health. In nucleotides, the CDR3 is TGTGCCAGCAGCTTAGGAAGTAGTGAGCAGTTCTTC. It encodes CASSLGSSEQFF.